This is a list of T cell receptor beta chains from one sample in a study of beta chain features in type 1 diabetes. Sequencing was performed with immunoSEQ multiplex PCR; in TCRdb, only in-frame clones are kept and a portion is missing. The sample has about 170,000 clones; roughly 8% are singletons. The sample consisted of central memory CD4+ T cells from blood. All receptors come from a young man with type 1 diabetes. The CDR3 runs from the conserved cysteine through the conserved F or W.

v_call: TRBV27
j_call: TRBJ2-7
cdr3_aa: CASSLVATGGHHTSFEQYF

v_call: TRBV18
j_call: TRBJ2-7
cdr3_aa: CASSPNRDEQYF

v_call: TRBV28
j_call: TRBJ1-3
cdr3_aa: CASSLISLGNTIYF

v_call: TRBV29-1
j_call: TRBJ1-2
cdr3_aa: CSVESAGFGYTF

v_call: TRBV29-1
j_call: TRBJ2-5
cdr3_aa: CSVEDLLRAGTVGTQYF

v_call: TRBV4-3
j_call: TRBJ1-3
cdr3_aa: CASSHLPLDGTGFGNTIYF

v_call: TRBV5-1
j_call: TRBJ2-7
cdr3_aa: CASSLSGTLAEQYF

v_call: TRBV5-4
j_call: TRBJ2-3
cdr3_aa: CASSIRLAGAHTDTQYF

v_call: TRBV7-8
j_call: TRBJ2-5
cdr3_aa: CASSRASQAAGETQYF

v_call: TRBV6-1
j_call: TRBJ1-2
cdr3_aa: CASSVDWDYGYTF

v_call: TRBV10-1
j_call: TRBJ2-5
cdr3_aa: CASSDPYRGTQYF

v_call: TRBV7-9
j_call: TRBJ2-2
cdr3_aa: CASSLKLGANTGELFF

v_call: TRBV5-4
j_call: TRBJ2-7
cdr3_aa: CASSQSSLRAYEQYF

v_call: TRBV4-2
j_call: TRBJ2-5
cdr3_aa: CASSQVADQGTQYF

v_call: TRBV5-5
j_call: TRBJ1-6
cdr3_aa: CASSFWRPPLHF

v_call: TRBV15
j_call: TRBJ1-1
cdr3_aa: CATSRAAWQNTEAFF

v_call: TRBV7-6
j_call: TRBJ1-1
cdr3_aa: CASSLGAGGNTEAFF

v_call: TRBV5-1
j_call: TRBJ2-5
cdr3_aa: CASSLGSAGGEETQYF

v_call: TRBV7-9
j_call: TRBJ2-7
cdr3_aa: CASSPTGGSDEQYF

v_call: TRBV4-3
j_call: TRBJ1-6
cdr3_aa: CASSQDSGRRGNSPLHF

v_call: TRBV29-1
j_call: TRBJ1-5
cdr3_aa: CSGIWTVNYSNQPQHF

v_call: TRBV21-1
j_call: TRBJ2-7
cdr3_aa: CASREQGVWDEQYF

v_call: TRBV11-2
j_call: TRBJ1-4
cdr3_aa: CASSLGQVVGNEKLFF

v_call: TRBV4-2
j_call: TRBJ2-1
cdr3_aa: CASSQGAGGSYNEQFF

v_call: TRBV7-9
j_call: TRBJ2-5
cdr3_aa: CASRDSGRSPQETQYF

v_call: TRBV7-2
j_call: TRBJ2-6
cdr3_aa: CASSLLGQSSGANVLTF

v_call: TRBV19
j_call: TRBJ1-2
cdr3_aa: CASSTSRRGSSPYTF

v_call: TRBV14
j_call: TRBJ2-7
cdr3_aa: CASSAFRNRVYEQYF

v_call: TRBV5-1
j_call: TRBJ2-5
cdr3_aa: CASSLWTGETQYF

v_call: TRBV9
j_call: TRBJ2-7
cdr3_aa: CASSATGTYEQYF

v_call: TRBV7-2
j_call: TRBJ1-4
cdr3_aa: CASSQRTVSNEKLFF

v_call: TRBV18
j_call: TRBJ2-6
cdr3_aa: CASSPTSRPGANVLTF

v_call: TRBV5-1
j_call: TRBJ2-2
cdr3_aa: CASSLVETGELFF

v_call: TRBV4-1
j_call: TRBJ2-1
cdr3_aa: CASSQDDGGPSSYNEQFF

v_call: TRBV5-1
j_call: TRBJ2-1
cdr3_aa: CASSLGAGGSYNEQFF

v_call: TRBV19
j_call: TRBJ2-4
cdr3_aa: CASTDLGGPGYIQYF

v_call: TRBV18
j_call: TRBJ2-7
cdr3_aa: CASSLTGIEYEQYF

v_call: TRBV30
j_call: TRBJ2-7
cdr3_aa: CAWSVGLAGAHEQYF

v_call: TRBV14
j_call: TRBJ2-3
cdr3_aa: CASSQKPGTAYTDTQYF

v_call: TRBV18
j_call: TRBJ1-1
cdr3_aa: CASSARDSRLTFF

v_call: TRBV11-2
j_call: TRBJ2-1
cdr3_aa: CASSSNSTGTGYNEQFF

v_call: TRBV2
j_call: TRBJ2-3
cdr3_aa: CASGGTARAQYF

v_call: TRBV7-9
j_call: TRBJ1-2
cdr3_aa: CASSSPDRDTYGYTF